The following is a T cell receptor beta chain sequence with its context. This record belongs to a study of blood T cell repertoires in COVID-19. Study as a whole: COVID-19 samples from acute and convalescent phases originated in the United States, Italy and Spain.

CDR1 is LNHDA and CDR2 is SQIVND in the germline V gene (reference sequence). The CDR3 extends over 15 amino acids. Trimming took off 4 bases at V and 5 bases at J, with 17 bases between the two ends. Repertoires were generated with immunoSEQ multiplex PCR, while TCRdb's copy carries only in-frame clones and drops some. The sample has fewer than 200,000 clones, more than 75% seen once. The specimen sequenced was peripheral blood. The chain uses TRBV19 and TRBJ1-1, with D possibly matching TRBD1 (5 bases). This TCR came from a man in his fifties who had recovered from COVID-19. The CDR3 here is CASSRPGPGRTEAFF. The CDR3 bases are TGTGCCAGTAGTAGGCCAGGGCCCGGACGGACTGAAGCTTTCTTT.